One sample yielded the 5 T cell receptor beta chains listed below, sequenced in a study of blood T cell repertoires in COVID-19. Here immunoSEQ multiplex PCR was the method, and the copy in TCRdb shows in-frame clones only, minus some. The sample yields about 260,000 clones, 87% seen once. The specimen was peripheral blood. The receptors were sampled from a woman in her 40s who had recovered from COVID-19.

This chain links TRBV5-6 with TRBJ2-7; 13 bases are a match to TRBD2. Germline trimming cut 3 bases from V and 1 base from J; bases unmatched to any gene: 7. Germline V gene lookup returns CDR1 SGHDT and CDR2 YYEEEE. CDR3 length equals 17 residues. As DNA, the CDR3 is TGTGCCAGCAGCTACGGGACTAGCGGGGAGGGGTCCTACGAGCAGTACTTC. Its translation: CASSYGTSGEGSYEQYF.

This rearrangement joins TRBV7-2 to TRBJ2-7, with D perhaps matching TRBD1 (5 bases). The V and J ends lost 4 bases and 0 bases respectively, with 7 bases between them. The CDR3 totals 13 residues. In germline, CDR1 is SGHTA, CDR2 FQGNSA. The CDR3 protein is CASSSQVSYEQYF. The CDR3 nucleotides read TGTGCCAGCAGCTCACAGGTCTCCTACGAGCAGTACTTC.

For this clone: Compared with germline, one end of the junction differs, possibly owing to a read error. The rearrangement uses TRBV5-1 and TRBJ2-1; maybe TRBD1 (5 bases). The CDR3 loop spans 13 amino acids. CDR1 SGHRS and CDR2 YFSETQ come from the germline V gene. The CDR3 region is CASSLDDSLNTVF. CDR3 DNA sequence: TGCGCCAGCAGCTTAGACGACAGCCTCAACACAGTCTTC.

The chain recombines TRBV7-9 with TRBJ1-1, with D possibly matching TRBD1 (5 bases). CDR3 length: 14 amino acids. Germline CDR1 is SEHNR and CDR2 is FQNEAQ (reference sequence). The germline V and J ends were trimmed by 10 bases and 0 bases, with 15 bases remaining between them. The CDR3 nucleotides read TGTGCCACCGGGTACCTAGGGGTGAACACTGAAGCTTTCTTT. It codes for CATGYLGVNTEAFF.

The chain couples TRBV2 to TRBJ1-2; D is possibly TRBD1 (6 bases). Looked up from germline, CDR1 is SNHLY and CDR2 is FYNNEI. The ends were cut back, 6 bases at V and 6 bases at J, with 8 bases in the middle. The CDR3 has 11 amino acids. In DNA form, the CDR3 reads TGTGCCAGCAGGCGGACAGATGGCTACACCTTC. The encoded protein is CASRRTDGYTF.